Below, one T cell receptor beta chain is given with its context. Some clones are missing from TCRdb's copy, which holds only in-frame ones; the method was immunoSEQ multiplex PCR. The profile shows 250,000 to 350,000 clones, roughly 90% of them singletons. The data were taken from a study of blood T cell repertoires in COVID-19. The overall study: Collection of acute and convalescent COVID-19 samples took place in the United States, Italy and Spain. The analysed material was cDNA or gDNA that came from T cells, B-cell-depleted T cells, or PBMCs.

This study enrolled people aged 18 to 89 from around 25 US geographic areas. This CDR3 region has 15 residues. The J segment lost 6 bases and the V segment lost 5 bases, leaving 7 bases of the junction unmatched. CDR1 and CDR2 from the germline V gene are MDHEN and SYDVKM. This clonotype originated in a woman between 50 and 59 years old who had been exposed to COVID-19. Source material: PBMCs or T cells enriched from blood (not recorded which). The chain couples TRBV28 to TRBJ1-2, with TRBD1 identical over 12 bases. CDR3: CASSQPGTGGDGYTF. In DNA form, the CDR3 reads TGTGCCAGCAGTCAACCCGGGACAGGGGGCGATGGCTACACCTTC.